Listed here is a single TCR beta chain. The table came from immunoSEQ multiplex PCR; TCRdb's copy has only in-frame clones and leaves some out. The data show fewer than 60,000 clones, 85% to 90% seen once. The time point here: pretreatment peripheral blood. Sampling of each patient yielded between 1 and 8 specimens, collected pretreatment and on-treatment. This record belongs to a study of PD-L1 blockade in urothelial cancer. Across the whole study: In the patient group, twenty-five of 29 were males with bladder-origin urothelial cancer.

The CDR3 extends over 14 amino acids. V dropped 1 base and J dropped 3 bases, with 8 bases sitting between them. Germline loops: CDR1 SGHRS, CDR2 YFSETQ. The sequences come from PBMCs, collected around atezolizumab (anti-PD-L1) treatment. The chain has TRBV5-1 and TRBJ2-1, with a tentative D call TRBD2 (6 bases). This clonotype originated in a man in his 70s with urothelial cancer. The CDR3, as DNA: TGCGCCAGCAGCTTGCTGCGGGACTACAATGAGCAGTTCTTC. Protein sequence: CASSLLRDYNEQFF.